This T cell receptor (beta chain) was recorded in a study of T cells in Graves' hyperthyroidism and ophthalmopathy. Whole-study findings and limits: A model of 13 V-J features distinguished ophthalmopathy from stable hyperthyroidism.

This clonotype was observed many times. Its cognate antigen is unknown. Germline-derived CDR1 and CDR2 are DFQATT and SNEGSKA (reference sequence). The V gene end was trimmed by 5 bases and the J gene end by 2 bases; junction bases not matched to a gene: 7. The CDR3 has 14 amino acids. Stability of Graves' hyperthyroidism was defined as absent ophthalmopathy progression within 18 months. Those patients with uncontrolled infection, other autoimmune disease, pregnancy or lactation were excluded. Clinicians diagnosed patients from clinical symptoms, serum thyroxine and TRAb, thyroid ultrasound and orbital computed tomography. The source material, RNA transcripts, was used to amplify TCR beta CDR3 regions. An initial round of RT-PCR targeting the TCR CDR3 relied on the HTBI primer set. TCRdb re-called the multiplex PCR reads through MiXCR, storing one row per CDR3 protein. Here the sample spans hundreds of thousands of distinct CDR3 sequences, around 15% being singletons.

Input material: blood. J is TRBJ1-2 and V is TRBV20-1; 8 positions agree with TRBD1. This sequence was found in a woman aged 18-29 years with Graves' hyperthyroidism. In DNA, the CDR3 is TGCAGTGCTGGGGTCAGGGGGCCGAACTATGGCTACACCTTC. Its protein product is CSAGVRGPNYGYTF.